Listed below are T cell receptor beta chains from one sample, sequenced in a study of OX40 agonist ivuxolimab in advanced cancers. TCRdb keeps only in-frame clones here, not all; method: immunoSEQ multiplex PCR. The profile covers some 60,000 clones, with about 90% appearing a single time and 11% to 15% taken by the ten largest. Sample: CD4+ or CD8+ T cells sorted from blood, taken in a trial of the OX40 agonist ivuxolimab. The receptors derive from an adult with an advanced solid tumor such as melanoma, head and neck, liver or kidney cancer. The CDR3 runs from the conserved cysteine through the conserved F or W. The D gene is left open where the match is weak. Size values are once, few and many counts, or a class for expanded clones, and some rows have none.

TRBV4-1	TRBD2	TRBJ2-1	.	TGCGCCAGCAGCCAACCCGGGACTAGCGGGAGTAATGAGCAGTTCTTC	CASSQPGTSGSNEQFF
TRBV6-1	.	TRBJ2-5	.	TGTGCCAGCAGTGAAAACAGCGTCCTAAGAGAGACCCAGTACTTC	CASSENSVLRETQYF
TRBV4-3	.	TRBJ2-2	.	TGCGCCAGCAGCCGGACCCTAGGTGTCCCCGGGGAGCTGTTTTTT	CASSRTLGVPGELFF
TRBV7-2	.	TRBJ2-2	.	TGTGCCAGCAGCTTATACGGGAGGGGGCCCGGGGAGCTGTTTTTT	CASSLYGRGPGELFF
TRBV29-1	TRBD1	TRBJ1-4	.	TGCAGCGTTGAAGACAGGGGGCAGGAAAAACTGTTTTTT	CSVEDRGQEKLFF
TRBV6-1	TRBD1	TRBJ1-5	few	TGTGCCAGCAGCTTCGGGACAGGTGAGGGGCAGCCCCAGCATTTT	CASSFGTGEGQPQHF
TRBV28	.	TRBJ1-3	.	TGTGCCAGCAGTCCCCAAGGATCCGGAAACACCATATATTTT	CASSPQGSGNTIYF
TRBV9	.	TRBJ2-7	.	TGTGCCAGCAGCTTAGAGGGCGGAAACTACGAGCAGTACTTC	CASSLEGGNYEQYF
TRBV19	.	TRBJ1-4	.	TGTGCCAGTATTGGAGGGTCAGCTAATGAAAAACTGTTTTTT	CASIGGSANEKLFF
TRBV5-1	TRBD1	TRBJ2-7	once	TGCGCCAGCAGCTTGGCGCCGGGACAGACCTACGAGCAGTACTTC	CASSLAPGQTYEQYF
TRBV9	TRBD2	TRBJ2-5	.	TGTGCCAGCAGCGTGGATAGCGGGATGGAGACCCAGTACTTC	CASSVDSGMETQYF
TRBV27	.	TRBJ2-1	.	TGTGCCGGCAGTTTCTGGAATGAGCAGTTCTTC	CAGSFWNEQFF
TRBV7-2	TRBD2	TRBJ2-7	.	TGTGCCAGCAGCAGACAAGGGACTAGCGGGACGTTCTACGAGCAGTACTTC	CASSRQGTSGTFYEQYF
TRBV7-9	TRBD2	TRBJ2-1	.	TGTGCCAGCCAGCGGGGACTAGCGAATGAGCAGTTCTTC	CASQRGLANEQFF
TRBV19	.	TRBJ2-7	.	TGTGCCAGTTCAGGTGGGGTCGCTTGGGGTGAGCAGTACTTC	CASSGGVAWGEQYF
TRBV5-4	.	TRBJ2-7	.	TGTGCCAGCAGCCGCCGGAGCGGTTCCTACGAGCAGTACTTC	CASSRRSGSYEQYF
TRBV11-2	.	TRBJ2-2	.	TGTGCCAGCAGCTTCCCCGGGGAATGGGCCGGGGAGCTGTTTTTT	CASSFPGEWAGELFF
TRBV11-2	.	TRBJ2-3	.	TGTGCCAGCAGCTTGGTAGGCCGACTAGATACGCAGTATTTT	CASSLVGRLDTQYF
TRBV7-2	.	TRBJ2-5	.	TGTGCCAGCAGCTTAGAGTGGGTGGGAGTCTCGGAGACCCAGTACTTC	CASSLEWVGVSETQYF
TRBV2	TRBD1	TRBJ2-7	.	TGTGCCAGCACAGGAGGACAGGGGGACTCCTACGAGCAGTACTTC	CASTGGQGDSYEQYF
TRBV5-6	TRBD1	TRBJ2-4	.	TGTGCCAGCAGCACAGGGGTGGACATTCAGTACTTC	CASSTGVDIQYF
TRBV5-5	TRBD1	TRBJ1-1	.	TGTGCCAGCAGCTACGGACAGGGGGCGCCGATTGAAGCTTTCTTT	CASSYGQGAPIEAFF
TRBV27	.	TRBJ2-3	.	TGTGCCAGCAGCCCATGGCGGAGCTTCCACACAGATACGCAGTATTTT	CASSPWRSFHTDTQYF
TRBV29-1	TRBD1	TRBJ1-5	.	TGCAGCGTTTCCGTTGGACAGGGAGGGAATCAGCCCCAGCATTTT	CSVSVGQGGNQPQHF
TRBV28	.	TRBJ1-2	.	TGTGCCAGCAGGCACAGGGTTTATGGCTACACCTTC	CASRHRVYGYTF
TRBV20-1	.	TRBJ1-2	.	TGCAGTGCTAGTGGAGGGGCTGGCTACACCTTC	CSASGGAGYTF
TRBV6-1	TRBD1	TRBJ1-1	.	TGTGCCAGCGGCAGACAGGGTGAAGCTTTCTTT	CASGRQGEAFF
TRBV11-2	.	TRBJ2-1	.	TGTGCCAGCAGCCGGTCCTACAATGAGCAGTTCTTC	CASSRSYNEQFF
TRBV18	.	TRBJ2-7	.	TGTGCCAGCTCACTCGAAACAGCCTACGAGCAGTACTTC	CASSLETAYEQYF
TRBV11-2	TRBD1	TRBJ2-2	.	TGTGCCAGCAGCTTAGGGACAGGGACCGGGGAGCTGTTTTTT	CASSLGTGTGELFF
TRBV18	TRBD2	TRBJ2-3	.	TGTGCCAGCTCATCCTTAGCGGGGAGCACAGATACGCAGTATTTT	CASSSLAGSTDTQYF
TRBV9	TRBD1	TRBJ2-7	.	TGTGCCAGCAGCGCCCGACAGGGGGTCGGCTACGAGCAGTACTTC	CASSARQGVGYEQYF
TRBV30	TRBD2	TRBJ2-1	.	TGTGCCTGGGCTACTAGCGGGAGCGGTAATGAGCAGTTCTTC	CAWATSGSGNEQFF
TRBV19	TRBD1	TRBJ1-1	few	TGTGCCAGTAGTCCCCGACAGGGAATCACTGAAGCTTTCTTT	CASSPRQGITEAFF
TRBV5-1	.	TRBJ2-1	.	TGCGCCAGCAGCCAGGGACAACCGTACAATGAGCAGTTCTTC	CASSQGQPYNEQFF
TRBV4-3	.	TRBJ2-2	.	TGCGCCAGCAGCCAAGATTCGTCCCTCGGGCGGGAGCTGTTTTTT	CASSQDSSLGRELFF
TRBV11-2	.	TRBJ1-2	.	TGTGCCAGCAGTAAGACTGTGGGTCGTGCTTATGGCTACACCTTC	CASSKTVGRAYGYTF
TRBV6-6	.	TRBJ2-5	.	TGTGCCAGCAGCCAGGGGGCGGGAGGGGAGACCCAGTACTTC	CASSQGAGGETQYF
TRBV4-3	TRBD1	TRBJ2-2	.	TGCGCCAGCAGCCCTTACAGGGGGGCTTACACCGGGGAGCTGTTTTTT	CASSPYRGAYTGELFF
TRBV5-6	.	TRBJ2-3	.	TGTGCCAGCAGCTTGGCAGCAGGGTTTAGCACAGATACGCAGTATTTT	CASSLAAGFSTDTQYF
TRBV7-3	.	TRBJ2-1	.	TGTGCCAGCAGCTTATCGGGGAACAATGAGCAGTTCTTC	CASSLSGNNEQFF
TRBV19	TRBD2	TRBJ2-7	.	TGTGCCAGTAGTAATAGACTAGCGGGAGGATACGAGCAGTACTTC	CASSNRLAGGYEQYF
TRBV5-1	TRBD1	TRBJ2-1	.	TGCGCCAGCAGCTTTACAAACAGGGGTGCCTACAATGAGCAGTTCTTC	CASSFTNRGAYNEQFF
TRBV7-9	.	TRBJ2-1	once	TGTGCCAGCAGCTTGGCCGGGACTCCTTCGGGTGAGCAGTTCTTC	CASSLAGTPSGEQFF
TRBV7-8	.	TRBJ2-3	.	TGTGCCAGCACCCCGGGCGGAGGAGATACGCAGTATTTT	CASTPGGGDTQYF
TRBV27	TRBD1	TRBJ1-5	.	TGTGCCAGCAGACGGAAAGGACAGGAACGACTCTATCGCAATCAGCCCCAGCATTTT	CASRRKGQERLYRNQPQHF
TRBV9	.	TRBJ2-3	.	TGTGCCAGCAGCGAGAGGACTACAGATACGCAGTATTTT	CASSERTTDTQYF
TRBV4-3	.	TRBJ2-7	.	TGCGCCAGCAGCCAAGAGCAAGGGGGCTACGAGCAGTACTTC	CASSQEQGGYEQYF
TRBV29-1	.	TRBJ2-1	.	TGCAGCGTTGAAGCGGGAACGGGACCGGGGCTCTTC	CSVEAGTGPGLF
TRBV6-1	TRBD1	TRBJ2-2	.	TGTGCCAGCAGTGGGGGCGGACAGGCCCTCTCCGGGGAGCTGTTTTTT	CASSGGGQALSGELFF
TRBV19	.	TRBJ1-1	.	TGTGCCAGTAGTATCGTTTTGAACACTGAAGCTTTCTTT	CASSIVLNTEAFF
TRBV7-9	.	TRBJ1-2	few	TGTGCCAGCACCGTAGGGGGGGGCTACACCTTC	CASTVGGGYTF
TRBV7-6	.	TRBJ2-2	.	TGTGCCAGCACCACCTCCCGGGGCCCCCTCTCCGGGGAGCTGTTTTTT	CASTTSRGPLSGELFF
TRBV7-9	.	TRBJ1-5	.	TGTGCCAGCAGCGGACACAGGGAGGCGGACGGTACGCAGCCCCAGCATTTT	CASSGHREADGTQPQHF
TRBV4-3	TRBD2	TRBJ2-1	.	TGCGCCAGCAGCCAAGAACTGGGACTAGCGTACAATGAGCAGTTCTTC	CASSQELGLAYNEQFF